This T cell receptor (beta chain) was found in a study of blood T cell repertoires in COVID-19. Across the whole study: The origin of the acute and convalescent COVID-19 samples was the United States, Italy and Spain.

Libraries were prepared by immunoSEQ multiplex PCR; TCRdb keeps only in-frame clonotypes and omits some of them. Of around 220,000 clones detected, 70% to 90% appear once; the ten largest clones hold approximately 2.2%. The germline V gene encodes CDR1 KGHSH and CDR2 LQKENI. V lost 4 bases, J lost 5 bases, and 11 bases lay in between. This CDR3 region has 13 residues. Sequenced input: peripheral blood. This TCR was recovered from a woman in her forties who had recovered from COVID-19. The chain joins TRBV18 to TRBJ1-1; D may be TRBD1 (5 bases). CDR3 sequence (DNA): TGTGCCAGCTCACTCCAGGGTGGGACTGAAGCTTTCTTT. This translates into CASSLQGGTEAFF.